A selection of T cell receptor beta chains follows, all from one sample in a study of blood T cell repertoires in COVID-19. The protocol was immunoSEQ multiplex PCR, while the TCRdb copy is restricted to in-frame clones and leaves out a portion. In the table there are around 120,000 clones, about 90% of which are singletons. Specimen: peripheral blood. Source of these receptors: a woman aged 70-85 years with acute or convalescent COVID-19. Each CDR3 is given with its conserved first and last residue. Fields, in order: D gene, clone size, CDR3 length, V gene, J gene, CDR3 DNA, CDR3 protein. D genes are given only for firm matches. Rows may omit the clone size; those that give it use once, few, many or a size class.

TRBD2	NA	20	TRBV5-5	TRBJ2-5	TGTGCCAGCAGCTCCCCTCCGGGGGGTAGCGGGGGACTGAGGCAAGAGACCCAGTACTTC	CASSSPPGGSGGLRQETQYF
TRBD2	NA	15	TRBV7-6	TRBJ2-1	TGTGCCAGCAGCCAACTAGCGGGGGGGCCAAATGAGCAGTTCTTC	CASSQLAGGPNEQFF
TRBD2	NA	17	TRBV9	TRBJ2-3	TGTGCCAGCAGCGGAACCAGAACAGCGGGGGGGCAGGATACGCAGTATTTT	CASSGTRTAGGQDTQYF
NA	NA	14	TRBV12-5	TRBJ1-6	TGTGCTAGTTTTGGGCCCAGGAAGGATTCACCCCTCCACTTT	CASFGPRKDSPLHF
NA	NA	16	TRBV5-6	TRBJ1-1	TGTGCCAGCAGCTTGGAAGGGGCTCTCACTAACACTGAAGCTTTCTTT	CASSLEGALTNTEAFF
NA	NA	16	TRBV5-1	TRBJ2-1	TGCGCCAGCAGCCTACCACCCGCAGCGGGTGCGAATGAGCAGTTCTTC	CASSLPPAAGANEQFF
NA	NA	14	TRBV13	TRBJ2-3	TGTGCCAGCAGCTCCCAGTTGGCGGTGGCCACGCAGTATTTT	CASSSQLAVATQYF
NA	NA	13	TRBV29-1	TRBJ1-1	TGCAGCGTTGGAACAACCCTGAACACTGAAGCTTTCTTT	CSVGTTLNTEAFF
NA	NA	16	TRBV18	TRBJ1-1	TGTGCCAGCTCACCACCTCAGGCGGGCATGAACACTGAAGCTTTCTTT	CASSPPQAGMNTEAFF
TRBD1	NA	15	TRBV6-5	TRBJ2-7	TGTGCCAGCAGGTCTCAGACAGGGGGCGGGTACGAGCAGTACTTC	CASRSQTGGGYEQYF
NA	NA	15	TRBV28	TRBJ2-1	TGTGCCAGCAGGACGGGACTTAGCTTGGGCAATGAGCAGTTCTTC	CASRTGLSLGNEQFF
TRBD1	once	15	TRBV5-5	TRBJ2-3	TGTGCCAGCAGCTTGGGCGTTGAGGGGGCGGCTACGCAGTATTTT	CASSLGVEGAATQYF
NA	NA	13	TRBV11-2	TRBJ1-6	TGTGCCAGCAGCCCGGACAGTAATTCACCCCTCCACTTT	CASSPDSNSPLHF
TRBD1	NA	16	TRBV5-1	TRBJ2-7	TGCGCCAGCAGCCGGCCCCGTGGACAGGCCTCCTACGAGCAGTACTTC	CASSRPRGQASYEQYF
TRBD2	NA	17	TRBV10-3	TRBJ2-5	TGTGCCGCCCCACCGGGAGGCGGGGGTCCCTACCAAGAGACCCAGTACTTC	CAAPPGGGGPYQETQYF
NA	once	15	TRBV7-2	TRBJ1-5	TGTGCCAGCAGCTCTCCCGGGGGGTTTTATCAGCCCCAGCATTTT	CASSSPGGFYQPQHF
NA	NA	13	TRBV11-3	TRBJ1-1	TGTGCCACCCCCCGGGGGGGGGCTACTGAAGCTTTCTTT	CATPRGGATEAFF
TRBD1	NA	16	TRBV7-3	TRBJ2-2	TGTGCCAGCAGCTCTACCGGGACAGGGAGTACCGGGGAGCTGTTTTTT	CASSSTGTGSTGELFF
NA	NA	15	TRBV6-4	TRBJ1-2	TGTGCCAGCAGTGATGAGGCAGGGCCTAACTATGGCTACACCTTC	CASSDEAGPNYGYTF
NA	NA	14	TRBV2	TRBJ2-3	TGTGCCAGCGGGGAGAACAGGGATCAAGATACGCAGTATTTT	CASGENRDQDTQYF
TRBD1	NA	17	TRBV9	TRBJ2-1	TGTGCCAGCAGCGCCAACCCCGGGACAGGGGGATCGGGTGAGCAGTTCTTC	CASSANPGTGGSGEQFF
TRBD1	NA	14	TRBV6-5	TRBJ1-1	TGTGCCAGCAGTCCTGACAGGGCGGGGACTGAAGCTTTCTTT	CASSPDRAGTEAFF
NA	NA	13	TRBV6-5	TRBJ1-2	TGTGCCAGCAGCCAGACATCTAACTATGGCTACACCTTC	CASSQTSNYGYTF